The clone carrying this T cell receptor beta chain was detected ten times or more. Its antigen is undetermined. Amplified TCR beta CDR3 regions came from RNA transcripts. The TCR CDR3 first-round RT-PCR relied on the HTBI primer set. One entry per CDR3 protein results from TCRdb running MiXCR on the multiplex PCR reads. Among about 480,000 distinct CDR3 sequences listed, about 15% were seen once. This record belongs to a study of T cells in Graves' hyperthyroidism and ophthalmopathy. Regarding the study as a whole: Progression to ophthalmopathy was predicted a median of 6.5 months early.

The CDR3 is 10 amino acids. V was clipped by 6 bases and J by 7 bases, with 6 bases between them. Germline assignment: CDR1 SNHLY and CDR2 FYNNEI. The clonotype originates from a woman aged 18-29 years with Graves' hyperthyroidism. The chain recombines TRBV2 with TRBJ1-2, with a possible D match to TRBD1 (6 bases). Input material: blood. CDR3 protein: CASRQGGYTF. DNA of the CDR3: TGTGCCAGCAGACAGGGTGGCTACACCTTC. Using reference TRBV2 and TRBJ1-2 for the parts outside the CDR3, the full variable domain is EPEVTQTPSHQVTQMGQEVILRCVPISNHLYFYWYRQILGQKVEFLVSFYNNEISEKSEIFDDQFSVERPDGSNFTLKIRSTKLEDSAMYFCASRQGGYTFGSGTRLTVV.